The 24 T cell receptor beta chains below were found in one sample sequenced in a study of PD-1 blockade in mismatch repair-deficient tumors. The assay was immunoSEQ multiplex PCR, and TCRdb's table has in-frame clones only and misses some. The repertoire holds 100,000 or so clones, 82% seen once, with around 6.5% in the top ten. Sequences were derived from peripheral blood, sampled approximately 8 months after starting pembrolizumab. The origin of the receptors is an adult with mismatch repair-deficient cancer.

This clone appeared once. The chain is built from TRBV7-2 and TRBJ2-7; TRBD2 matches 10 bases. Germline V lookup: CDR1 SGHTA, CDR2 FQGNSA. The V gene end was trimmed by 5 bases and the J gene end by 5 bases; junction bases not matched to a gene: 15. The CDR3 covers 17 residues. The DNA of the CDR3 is TGTGCCAGCAGCGCGGGGATACTAGCGGGGTTGGACCACGAGCAGTACTTC. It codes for CASSAGILAGLDHEQYF.

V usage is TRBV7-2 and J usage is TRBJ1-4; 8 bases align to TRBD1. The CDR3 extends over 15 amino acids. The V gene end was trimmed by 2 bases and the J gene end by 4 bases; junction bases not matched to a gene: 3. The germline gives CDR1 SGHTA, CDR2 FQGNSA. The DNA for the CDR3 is TGTGCCAGCAGCTTACGGGACAGGTTTAATGAAAAACTGTTTTTT. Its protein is CASSLRDRFNEKLFF.

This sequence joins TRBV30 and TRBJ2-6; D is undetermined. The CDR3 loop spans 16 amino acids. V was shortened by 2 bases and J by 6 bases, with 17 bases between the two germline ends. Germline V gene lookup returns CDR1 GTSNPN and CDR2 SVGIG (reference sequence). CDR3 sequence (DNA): TGTGCCTGGAGTCCACAAGTAATCTCTTTGGCCAACGTCCTGACTTTC. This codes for CAWSPQVISLANVLTF.

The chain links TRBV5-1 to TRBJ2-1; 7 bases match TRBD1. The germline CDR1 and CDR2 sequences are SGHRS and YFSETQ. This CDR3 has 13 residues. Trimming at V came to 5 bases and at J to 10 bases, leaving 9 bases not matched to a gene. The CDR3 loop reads CASSPQGIGEQFF. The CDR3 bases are TGCGCCAGCAGTCCACAGGGGATCGGGGAGCAGTTCTTC. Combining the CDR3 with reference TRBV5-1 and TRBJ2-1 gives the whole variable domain KAGVTQTPRYLIKTRGQQVTLSCSPISGHRSVSWYQQTPGQGLQFLFEYFSETQRNKGNFPGRFSGRQFSNSRSEMNVSTLELGDSALYLCASSPQGIGEQFFGPGTRLTVL.

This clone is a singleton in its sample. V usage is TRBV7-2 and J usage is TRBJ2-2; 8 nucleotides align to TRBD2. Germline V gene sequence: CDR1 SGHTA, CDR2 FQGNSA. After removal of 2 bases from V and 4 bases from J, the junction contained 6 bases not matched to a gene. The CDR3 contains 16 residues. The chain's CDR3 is CASSLRLAGVTGELFF. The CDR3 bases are TGTGCCAGCAGCTTACGGCTAGCGGGCGTCACCGGGGAGCTGTTTTTT.

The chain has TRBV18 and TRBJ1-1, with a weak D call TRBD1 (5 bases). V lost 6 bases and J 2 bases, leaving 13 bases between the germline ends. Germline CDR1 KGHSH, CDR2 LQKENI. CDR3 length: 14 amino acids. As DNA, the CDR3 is TGTGCCAGCTCGGAGCGCAGGGACAACACTGAAGCTTTCTTT. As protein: CASSERRDNTEAFF.

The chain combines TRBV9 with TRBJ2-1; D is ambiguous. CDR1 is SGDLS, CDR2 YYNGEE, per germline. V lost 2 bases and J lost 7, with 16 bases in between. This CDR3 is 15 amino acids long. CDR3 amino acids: CASSVSGEGGNEQFF. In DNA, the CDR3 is TGTGCCAGCAGCGTTAGTGGGGAAGGTGGGAATGAGCAGTTCTTC.

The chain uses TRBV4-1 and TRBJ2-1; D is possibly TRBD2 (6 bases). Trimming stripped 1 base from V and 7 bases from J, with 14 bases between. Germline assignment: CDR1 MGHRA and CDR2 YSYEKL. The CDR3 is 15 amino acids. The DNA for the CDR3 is TGCGCCAGCAGCCAAGTGGACGGGAGATATAATGAGCAGTTCTTC. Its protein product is CASSQVDGRYNEQFF.

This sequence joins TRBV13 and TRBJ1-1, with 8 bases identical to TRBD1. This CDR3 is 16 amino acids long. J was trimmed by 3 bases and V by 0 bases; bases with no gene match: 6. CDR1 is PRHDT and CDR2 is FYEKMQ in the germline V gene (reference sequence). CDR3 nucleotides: TGTGCCAGCAGCTTAGGAGATTTACAGGGGGACACTGAAGCTTTCTTT. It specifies CASSLGDLQGDTEAFF.

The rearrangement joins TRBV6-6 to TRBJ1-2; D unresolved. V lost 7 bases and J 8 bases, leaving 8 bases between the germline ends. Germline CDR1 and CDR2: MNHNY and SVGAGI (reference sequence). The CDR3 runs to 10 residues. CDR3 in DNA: TGTGCCAGCACTGCCCGAGGCTACACCTTC. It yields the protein CASTARGYTF.

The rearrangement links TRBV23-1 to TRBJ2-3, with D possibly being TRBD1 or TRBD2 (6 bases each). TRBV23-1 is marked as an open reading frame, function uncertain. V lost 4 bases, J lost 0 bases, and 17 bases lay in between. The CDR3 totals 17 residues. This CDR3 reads CASSPKTGLTSTDTQYF. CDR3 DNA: TGCGCCAGCAGTCCCAAGACAGGACTAACTAGCACAGATACGCAGTATTTT.

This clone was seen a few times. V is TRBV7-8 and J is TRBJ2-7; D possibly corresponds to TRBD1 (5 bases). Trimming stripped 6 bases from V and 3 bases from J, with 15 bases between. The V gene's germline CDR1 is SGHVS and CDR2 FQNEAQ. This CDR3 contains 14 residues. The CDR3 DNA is TGTGCCAGCAGTCTAGGGGTCCGCGGCTACGAGCAGTACTTC. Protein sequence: CASSLGVRGYEQYF.

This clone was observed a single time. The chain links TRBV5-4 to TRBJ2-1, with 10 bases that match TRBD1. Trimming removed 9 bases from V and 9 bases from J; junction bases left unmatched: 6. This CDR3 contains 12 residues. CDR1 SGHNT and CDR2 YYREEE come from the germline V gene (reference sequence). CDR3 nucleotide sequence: TGTGCCACCGGGGGACAGGGGCCTGAGCAGTTCTTC. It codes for CATGGQGPEQFF.

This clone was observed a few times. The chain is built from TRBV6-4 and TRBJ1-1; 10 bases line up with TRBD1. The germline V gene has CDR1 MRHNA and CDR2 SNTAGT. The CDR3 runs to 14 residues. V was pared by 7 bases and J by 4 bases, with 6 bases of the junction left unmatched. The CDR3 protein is CASTRTGGSTEAFF. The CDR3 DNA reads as TGTGCCAGCACCCGGACAGGGGGATCCACTGAAGCTTTCTTT.

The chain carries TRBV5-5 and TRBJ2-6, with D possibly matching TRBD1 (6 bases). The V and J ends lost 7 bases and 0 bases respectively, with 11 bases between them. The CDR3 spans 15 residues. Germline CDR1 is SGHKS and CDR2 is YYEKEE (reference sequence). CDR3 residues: CASDTGRSGANVLTF. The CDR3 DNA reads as TGTGCCAGCGACACAGGGCGCTCTGGGGCCAACGTCCTGACTTTC.

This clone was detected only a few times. CDR3 nucleotides: TGTGCCAGTCGCGGCGGGAACGAGCAGTACTTC. As protein: CASRGGNEQYF. The rearrangement joins TRBV25-1 to TRBJ2-7, with D possibly TRBD2 on 6 matching bases. Germline CDR1 and CDR2: MGHDK and SYGVNS. V lost 9 bases and J 5 bases, leaving 11 bases between the germline ends. The CDR3 extends over 11 amino acids.

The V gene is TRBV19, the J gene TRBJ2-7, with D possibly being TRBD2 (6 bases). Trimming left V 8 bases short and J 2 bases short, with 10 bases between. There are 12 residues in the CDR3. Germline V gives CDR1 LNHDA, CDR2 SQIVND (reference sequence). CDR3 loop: CASRGDTYEQYF. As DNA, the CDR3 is TGTGCCAGTCGCGGGGATACCTACGAGCAGTACTTC. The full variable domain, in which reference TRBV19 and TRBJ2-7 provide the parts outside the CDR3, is DGGITQSPKYLFRKEGQNVTLSCEQNLNHDAMYWYRQDPGQGLRLIYYSQIVNDFQKGDIAEGYSVSREKKESFPLTVTSAQKNPTAFYLCASRGDTYEQYFGPGTRLTVT.

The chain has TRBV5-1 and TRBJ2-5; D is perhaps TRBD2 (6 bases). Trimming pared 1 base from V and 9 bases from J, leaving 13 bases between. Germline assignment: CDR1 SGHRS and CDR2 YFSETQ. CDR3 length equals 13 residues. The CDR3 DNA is TGCGCCAGCAGCTTGCAAAGGGACTCGGCCCAGTACTTC. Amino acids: CASSLQRDSAQYF.

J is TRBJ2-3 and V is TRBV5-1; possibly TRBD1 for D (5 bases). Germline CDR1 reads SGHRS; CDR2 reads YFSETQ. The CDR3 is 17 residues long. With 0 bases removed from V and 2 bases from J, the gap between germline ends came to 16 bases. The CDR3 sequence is CASSLAIQGRATDTQYF. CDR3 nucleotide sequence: TGCGCCAGCAGCTTGGCCATCCAGGGAAGGGCCACAGATACGCAGTATTTT.

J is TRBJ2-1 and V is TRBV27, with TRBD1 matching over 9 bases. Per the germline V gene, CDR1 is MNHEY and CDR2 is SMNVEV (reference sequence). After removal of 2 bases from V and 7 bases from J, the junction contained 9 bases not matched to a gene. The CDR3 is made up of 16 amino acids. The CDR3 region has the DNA TGTGCCAGCAGTTTACCTACAGGGGGCGCGAGGAATGAGCAGTTCTTC. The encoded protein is CASSLPTGGARNEQFF.

CDR3 in DNA: TGTGCCAGCTCACCCCTGGGGGATCAAGCTAACTATGGCTACACCTTC. This codes for CASSPLGDQANYGYTF. The chain has TRBV18 and TRBJ1-2; D may be TRBD1 (5 bases). Germline CDR1 and CDR2: KGHSH and LQKENI. CDR3 length: 16 residues. Trimming cost V 3 bases and J 0 bases, with 14 bases left between them. Based on the CDR3 plus reference TRBV18 and TRBJ1-2, the full variable domain is NAGVMQNPRHLVRRRGQEARLRCSPMKGHSHVYWYRQLPEEGLKFMVYLQKENIIDESGMPKERFSAEFPKEGPSILRIQQVVRGDSAAYFCASSPLGDQANYGYTFGSGTRLTVV.

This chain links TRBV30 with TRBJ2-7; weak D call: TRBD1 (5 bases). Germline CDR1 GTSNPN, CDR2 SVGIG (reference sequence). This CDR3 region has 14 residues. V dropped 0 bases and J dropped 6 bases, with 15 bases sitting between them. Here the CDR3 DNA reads TGTGCCTGGAGTGTACTGGGGCCCGTCGCCGAGCAGTACTTC. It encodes CAWSVLGPVAEQYF.

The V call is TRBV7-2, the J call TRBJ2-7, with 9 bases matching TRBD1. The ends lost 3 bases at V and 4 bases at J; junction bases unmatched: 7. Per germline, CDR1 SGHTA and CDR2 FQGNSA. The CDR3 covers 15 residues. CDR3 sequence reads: CASSFPGQGLYEQYF. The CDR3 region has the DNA TGTGCCAGCAGCTTTCCGGGACAGGGACTTTACGAGCAGTACTTC.

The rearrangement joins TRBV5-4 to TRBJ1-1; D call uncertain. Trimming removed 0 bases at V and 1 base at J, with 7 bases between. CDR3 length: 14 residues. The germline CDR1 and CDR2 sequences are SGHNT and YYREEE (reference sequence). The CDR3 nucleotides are TGTGCCAGCAGCTTGGTCGGGAGGAACACTGAAGCTTTCTTT. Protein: CASSLVGRNTEAFF.